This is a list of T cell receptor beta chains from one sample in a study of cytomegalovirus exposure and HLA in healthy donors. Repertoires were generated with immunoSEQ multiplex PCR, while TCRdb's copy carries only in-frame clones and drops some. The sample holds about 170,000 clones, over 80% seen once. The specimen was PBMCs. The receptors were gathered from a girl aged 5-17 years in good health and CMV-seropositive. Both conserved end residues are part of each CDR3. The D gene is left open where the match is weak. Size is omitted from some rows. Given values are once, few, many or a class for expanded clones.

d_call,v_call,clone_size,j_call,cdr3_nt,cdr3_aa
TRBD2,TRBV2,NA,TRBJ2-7,TGTGCCAGCCGCTGGGGGGGGATTAGCTCCTACGAGCAGTACTTC,CASRWGGISSYEQYF
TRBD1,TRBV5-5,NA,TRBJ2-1,TGTGCCAGCAGCTCCCCGGACAGGGCCTACAATGAGCAGTTCTTC,CASSSPDRAYNEQFF
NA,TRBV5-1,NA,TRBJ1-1,TGCGCCAGCAGCTATTTGCAGGGGAACTTTGAAGCTTTCTTT,CASSYLQGNFEAFF
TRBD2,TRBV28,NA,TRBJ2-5,TGTGCCAGCAGTCCGCGAGCGGGGAATCAAGAGACCCAGTACTTC,CASSPRAGNQETQYF
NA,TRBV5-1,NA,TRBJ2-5,TGCGCCAGCAGCTTGGGCACTCCACGTCAAGAGACCCAGTACTTC,CASSLGTPRQETQYF
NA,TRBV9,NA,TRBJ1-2,TGTGCCAGCAGCGTAGTTTTATCCGGGCAGGGTCAAGGCTACACCTTC,CASSVVLSGQGQGYTF
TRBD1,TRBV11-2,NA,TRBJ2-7,TGTGCCAGCAGCCAATGGACAGGGCCCTACGAGCAGTACTTC,CASSQWTGPYEQYF
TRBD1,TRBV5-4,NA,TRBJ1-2,TGTGCCAGCAGCTTTTCAGCAGGGGGCAGGGAGGGCTACACCTTC,CASSFSAGGREGYTF
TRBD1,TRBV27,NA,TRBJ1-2,TGTGCCAGCAGTTCATGGGACAGGGGCGACTATGGCTACACCTTC,CASSSWDRGDYGYTF
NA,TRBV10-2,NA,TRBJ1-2,TGCGCCAGCAGTGAGGGGGCTTTTGACTATGGCTACACCTTC,CASSEGAFDYGYTF
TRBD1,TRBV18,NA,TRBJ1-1,TGTGCCAGCTCATGGACAGGGAACTTTGAAGCTTTCTTT,CASSWTGNFEAFF
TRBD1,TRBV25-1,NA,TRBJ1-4,TGTGCCAGCAGAGGATTCCAAGGACAGGGACTAGAAAAACTGTTTTTT,CASRGFQGQGLEKLFF
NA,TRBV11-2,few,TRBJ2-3,TGTGCCAGCAGCTCCGCGGCCGGAGATACGCAGTATTTT,CASSSAAGDTQYF
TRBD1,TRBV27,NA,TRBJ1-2,TGTGCCAGCAGCCGACCGGACAGGGTCGGCTACACCTTC,CASSRPDRVGYTF
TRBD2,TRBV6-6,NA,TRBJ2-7,TGTGCCAGCAGTAGGGGACTAGCGGACTCCTACGAGCAGTACTTC,CASSRGLADSYEQYF
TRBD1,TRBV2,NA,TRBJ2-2,TGTGCCAGCCGGGACAGTACTAACACCGGGGAGCTGTTTTTT,CASRDSTNTGELFF
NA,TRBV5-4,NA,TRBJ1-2,TGTGCCAGCAGCTTGGCTCCCTACGCGGGCTACACCTTC,CASSLAPYAGYTF
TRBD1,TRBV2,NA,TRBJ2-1,TGTGCCAGCAGAATGGTGGGACAGGGGACATCCAATGAGCAGTTCTTC,CASRMVGQGTSNEQFF
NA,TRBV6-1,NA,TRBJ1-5,TGTGCCAGCAGTCCGGGGGGGAGGGACAATCAGCCCCAGCATTTT,CASSPGGRDNQPQHF
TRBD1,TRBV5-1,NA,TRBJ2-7,TGCGCCAGCAGCAGTGGGACAGGACTTACCTACGAGCAGTACTTC,CASSSGTGLTYEQYF
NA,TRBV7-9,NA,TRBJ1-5,TGTGCCAGCAGCTTAGACCGGGATAGCAATCAGCCCCAGCATTTT,CASSLDRDSNQPQHF
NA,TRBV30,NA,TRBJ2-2,TGTGCCTGGAGTGTACCGGCAGGGCTTACCGGGGAGCTGTTTTTT,CAWSVPAGLTGELFF
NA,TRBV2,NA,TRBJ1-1,TGTGCCAGCAGTGAAGTCGGCAGGGGAGTTACTGAAGCTTTCTTT,CASSEVGRGVTEAFF
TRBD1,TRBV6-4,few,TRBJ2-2,TGTGCCAGCAGAAGACAGGGAGACACCGGGGAGCTGTTTTTT,CASRRQGDTGELFF
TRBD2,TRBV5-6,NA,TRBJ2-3,TGTGCCAGCAGCTTCGGTTCCCGAACTAGCGCAGATACGCAGTATTTT,CASSFGSRTSADTQYF
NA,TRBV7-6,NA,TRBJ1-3,TGTGCCGTCAGTCCGGGGGGAAACACCATATATTTT,CAVSPGGNTIYF
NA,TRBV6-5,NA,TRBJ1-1,TGTGCCAGCAATCATCGGACTATGAACACTGAAGCTTTCTTT,CASNHRTMNTEAFF
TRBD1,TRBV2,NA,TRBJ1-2,TGTGCCAGCAGTGTACAGGGGACGACATCGTCTGGCTACACCTTC,CASSVQGTTSSGYTF
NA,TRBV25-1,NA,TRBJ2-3,TGTGCCAGCTCCTGGTCTGGAGCAGATACGCAGTATTTT,CASSWSGADTQYF
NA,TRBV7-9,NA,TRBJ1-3,TGTGCCACCACCTCGGGGGGATTTGGAAACACCATATATTTT,CATTSGGFGNTIYF
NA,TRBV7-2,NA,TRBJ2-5,TGTGCCAGCAGCTTAGACTTCTCGGAGGAGACCCAGTACTTC,CASSLDFSEETQYF
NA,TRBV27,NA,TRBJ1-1,TGTGCCAGCAGTGCCGGTCTTCCGGGGGAGACTGAAGCTTTCTTT,CASSAGLPGETEAFF
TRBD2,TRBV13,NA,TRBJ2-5,TGTGCCAGCAGCATAGCCCTGACCGGGACTAGCGAGTACTTC,CASSIALTGTSEYF
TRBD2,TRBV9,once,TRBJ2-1,TGTGCCAGCAGCGTGAGCGGGGGGCTGTACAATGAGCAGTTCTTC,CASSVSGGLYNEQFF
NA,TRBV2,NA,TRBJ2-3,TGTGCCAGCAGTTGGACATTCACAGATACGCAGTATTTT,CASSWTFTDTQYF
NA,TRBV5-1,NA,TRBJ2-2,TGCGCCAGCAGCGACAGATTCACCGGGGAGCTGTTTTTT,CASSDRFTGELFF
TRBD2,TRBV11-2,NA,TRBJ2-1,TGTGCCTGCGGGATAGCGGGGGGGCATATTGGGCAGTTCTTC,CACGIAGGHIGQFF
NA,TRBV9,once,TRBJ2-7,TGTGCCAGCAGCGTAGGACAGGCCCCGGGCGAGCAGTACTTC,CASSVGQAPGEQYF
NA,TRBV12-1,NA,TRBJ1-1,TGTGCCAGCAGTCCAATCACAGCTGAAGCTTTCTTT,CASSPITAEAFF
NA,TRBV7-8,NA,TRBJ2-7,TGTGCCAGCAGCTGCGTTGGGGAGATTCTTAAGTTCTACGAGCAGTACTTC,CASSCVGEILKFYEQYF
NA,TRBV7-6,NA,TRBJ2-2,TGTGCCAGCAGCTTTAAGACAAACACCGGGGAGCTGTTTTTT,CASSFKTNTGELFF
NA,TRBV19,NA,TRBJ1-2,TGTGCCAGTAGTATGGGCGCCCTCTATGGCTACACCTTC,CASSMGALYGYTF
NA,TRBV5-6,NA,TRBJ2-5,TGTGCCAGCAGCTCTAACCAGGCGCCCCAAGAGACCCAGTACTTC,CASSSNQAPQETQYF
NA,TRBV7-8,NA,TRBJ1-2,TGTGCCAGCAGTTCACATAGGGTATCGACGGGGATATATGGCTACACCTTC,CASSSHRVSTGIYGYTF
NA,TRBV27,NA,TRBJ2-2,TGTGCCAGCAGTTCCAACCCACAGGGCACCGGGGAGCTGTTTTTT,CASSSNPQGTGELFF
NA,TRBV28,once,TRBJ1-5,TGTGCCAGCAGTTTGTACAGTTTCAATCAGCCCCAGCATTTT,CASSLYSFNQPQHF
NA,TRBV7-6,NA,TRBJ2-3,TGTGCCAGCAGCTTGTCCCCCGTTGATACGCAGTATTTT,CASSLSPVDTQYF
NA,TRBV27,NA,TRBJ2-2,TGTGCCAGCAGTTCTACCGGGGAGCTGTTTTTT,CASSSTGELFF
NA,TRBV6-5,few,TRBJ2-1,TGTGCCAGCAGTTCTAGCGCCCTCCTCTACAATGAGCAGTTCTTC,CASSSSALLYNEQFF
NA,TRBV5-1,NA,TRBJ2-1,TGCGCCAGCAGCGGTAGCGGTGCGTACAATGAGCAGTTCTTC,CASSGSGAYNEQFF
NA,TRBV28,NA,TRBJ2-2,TGTGCCAGCAGACCCTCGACAGGTTTGCACGGGGAGCTGTTTTTT,CASRPSTGLHGELFF
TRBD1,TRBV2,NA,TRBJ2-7,TGTGCCAGCAGGGGACAGGGGTCCTACGAGCAGTACTTC,CASRGQGSYEQYF
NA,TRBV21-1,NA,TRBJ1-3,TGTGCCAGCAGCCAACCTCCTCGGGACAGGGATTATTGCTCTGGAAACACCATATATTTT,CASSQPPRDRDYCSGNTIYF
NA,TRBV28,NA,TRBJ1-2,TGTGCCAGCAGTAACCCCACCAGGGATGGCTACACCTTC,CASSNPTRDGYTF
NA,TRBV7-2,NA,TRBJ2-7,TGTGCCAGCAGCTCCATGGGACTTACCCCGGAGCAGTACTTC,CASSSMGLTPEQYF